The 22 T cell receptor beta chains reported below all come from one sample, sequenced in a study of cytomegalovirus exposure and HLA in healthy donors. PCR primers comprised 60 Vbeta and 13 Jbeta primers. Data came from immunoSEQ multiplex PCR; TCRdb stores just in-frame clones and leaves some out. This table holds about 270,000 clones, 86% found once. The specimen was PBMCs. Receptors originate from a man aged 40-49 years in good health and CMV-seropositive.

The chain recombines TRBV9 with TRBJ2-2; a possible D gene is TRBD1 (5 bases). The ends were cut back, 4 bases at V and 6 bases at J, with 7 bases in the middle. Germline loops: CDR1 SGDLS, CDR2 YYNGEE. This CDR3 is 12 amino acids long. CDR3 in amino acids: CASSFRAGELFF. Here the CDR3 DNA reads TGTGCCAGCAGCTTCAGGGCCGGGGAGCTGTTTTTT.

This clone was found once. CDR3: CASSARQGYGYTF. The CDR3 nucleotides are TGTGCCAGCAGCGCACGACAGGGGTATGGCTACACCTTC. The chain couples TRBV9 to TRBJ1-2; 8 bases fit TRBD1. Germline trimming cut 3 bases from V and 5 bases from J; bases unmatched to any gene: 3. Germline-derived CDR1 and CDR2 are SGDLS and YYNGEE. This CDR3 comprises 13 residues.

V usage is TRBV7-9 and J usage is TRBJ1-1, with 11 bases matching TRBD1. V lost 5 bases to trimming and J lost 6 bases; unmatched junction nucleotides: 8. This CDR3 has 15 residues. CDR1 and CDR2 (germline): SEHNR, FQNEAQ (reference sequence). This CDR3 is CASSPTGTGGPEAFF. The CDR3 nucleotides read TGTGCCAGCAGCCCCACGGGGACAGGGGGACCTGAAGCTTTCTTT. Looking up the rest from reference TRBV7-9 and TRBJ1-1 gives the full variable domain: DTGVSQNPRHKITKRGQNVTFRCDPISEHNRLYWYRQTLGQGPEFLTYFQNEAQLEKSRLLSDRFSAERPKGSFSTLEIQRTEQGDSAMYLCASSPTGTGGPEAFFGQGTRLTVV.

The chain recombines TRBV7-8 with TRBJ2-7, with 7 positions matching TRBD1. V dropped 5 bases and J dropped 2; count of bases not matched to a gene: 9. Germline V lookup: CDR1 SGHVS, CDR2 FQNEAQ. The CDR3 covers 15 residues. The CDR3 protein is CASSNIHRGTYEQYF. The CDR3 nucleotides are TGTGCCAGCAGCAACATCCACAGGGGCACCTACGAGCAGTACTTC.

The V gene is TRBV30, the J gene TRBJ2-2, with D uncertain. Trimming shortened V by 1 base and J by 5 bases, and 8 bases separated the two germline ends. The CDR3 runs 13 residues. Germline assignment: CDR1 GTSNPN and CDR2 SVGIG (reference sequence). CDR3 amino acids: CAWSGTVTGELFF. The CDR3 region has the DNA TGTGCCTGGAGTGGAACTGTTACCGGGGAGCTGTTTTTT.

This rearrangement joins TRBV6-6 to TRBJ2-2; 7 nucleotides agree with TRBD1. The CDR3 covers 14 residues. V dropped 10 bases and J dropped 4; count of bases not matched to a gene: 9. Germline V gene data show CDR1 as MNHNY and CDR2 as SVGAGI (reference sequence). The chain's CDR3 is CAMGDRVSTGELFF. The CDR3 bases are TGTGCCATGGGCGACAGGGTGAGCACCGGGGAGCTGTTTTTT.

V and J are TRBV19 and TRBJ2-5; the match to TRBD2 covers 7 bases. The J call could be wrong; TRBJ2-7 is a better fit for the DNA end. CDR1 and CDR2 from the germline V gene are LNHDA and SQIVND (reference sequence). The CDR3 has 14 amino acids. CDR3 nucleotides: TGTGCCAGTAGTATCCGCCTAGCGGCCTACGAGCAGTACTTC. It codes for CASSIRLAAYEQYF.

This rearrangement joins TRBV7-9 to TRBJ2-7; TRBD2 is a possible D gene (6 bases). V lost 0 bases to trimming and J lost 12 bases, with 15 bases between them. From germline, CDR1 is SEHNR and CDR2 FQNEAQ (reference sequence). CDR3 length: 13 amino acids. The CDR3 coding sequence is TGTGCCAGCAGCTTAGCGCTGGCTACTAGCCGGTACTTC. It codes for CASSLALATSRYF. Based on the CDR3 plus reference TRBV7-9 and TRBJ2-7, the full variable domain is DTGVSQNPRHKITKRGQNVTFRCDPISEHNRLYWYRQTLGQGPEFLTYFQNEAQLEKSRLLSDRFSAERPKGSFSTLEIQRTEQGDSAMYLCASSLALATSRYFGPGTRLTVT.

The DNA for the CDR3 is TGTGCCAGCAGCCAACTCCCGGGGAGGGGCAATGAGCAGTTCTTC. This sequence encodes CASSQLPGRGNEQFF. The chain links TRBV4-2 to TRBJ2-1; 7 bases match TRBD2. The CDR3 runs 15 residues. The germline V gene has CDR1 LGHNA and CDR2 YNFKEQ. J was trimmed by 6 bases and V by 2 bases; bases with no gene match: 7.

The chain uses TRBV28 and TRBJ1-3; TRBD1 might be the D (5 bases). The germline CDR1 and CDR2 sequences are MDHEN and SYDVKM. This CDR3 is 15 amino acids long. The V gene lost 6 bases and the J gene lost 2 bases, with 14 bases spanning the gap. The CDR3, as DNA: TGTGCCAGCAGCCCCGCGGGGGTAACTGGAAACACCATATATTTT. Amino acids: CASSPAGVTGNTIYF.

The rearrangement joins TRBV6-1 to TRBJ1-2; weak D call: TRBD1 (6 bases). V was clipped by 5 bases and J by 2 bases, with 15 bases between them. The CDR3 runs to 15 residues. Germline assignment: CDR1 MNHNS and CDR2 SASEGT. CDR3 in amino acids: CASSTPGHLNYGYTF. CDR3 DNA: TGTGCCAGCAGTACACCGGGACACTTGAACTATGGCTACACCTTC.

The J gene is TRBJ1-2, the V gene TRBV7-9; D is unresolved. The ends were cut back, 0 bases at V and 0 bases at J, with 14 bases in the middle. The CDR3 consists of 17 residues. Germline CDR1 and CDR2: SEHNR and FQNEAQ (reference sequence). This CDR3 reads CASSLAPSYKSNYGYTF. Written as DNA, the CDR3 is TGTGCCAGCAGCTTAGCGCCCTCCTATAAGTCTAACTATGGCTACACCTTC.

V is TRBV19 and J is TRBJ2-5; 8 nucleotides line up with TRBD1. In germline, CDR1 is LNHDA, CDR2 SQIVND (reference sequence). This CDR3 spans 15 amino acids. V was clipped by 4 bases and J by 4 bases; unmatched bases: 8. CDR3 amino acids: CASSKLGTGGETQYF. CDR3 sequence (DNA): TGTGCCAGTAGTAAACTCGGGACAGGAGGAGAGACCCAGTACTTC.

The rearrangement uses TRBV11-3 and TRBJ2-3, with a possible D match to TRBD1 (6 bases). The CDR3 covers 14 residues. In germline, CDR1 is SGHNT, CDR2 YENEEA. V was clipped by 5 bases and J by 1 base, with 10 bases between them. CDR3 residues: CASSPTGRTDTQYF. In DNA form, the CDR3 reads TGTGCCAGCAGCCCAACAGGGCGCACAGATACGCAGTATTTT.

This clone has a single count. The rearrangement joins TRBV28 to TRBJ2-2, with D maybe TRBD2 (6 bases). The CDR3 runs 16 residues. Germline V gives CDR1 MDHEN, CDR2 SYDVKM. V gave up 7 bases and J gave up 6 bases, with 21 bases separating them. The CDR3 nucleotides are TGTGCCAGCATCCCAGCGGCGGGAAGGAGGTCCGGGGAGCTGTTTTTT. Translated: CASIPAAGRRSGELFF.

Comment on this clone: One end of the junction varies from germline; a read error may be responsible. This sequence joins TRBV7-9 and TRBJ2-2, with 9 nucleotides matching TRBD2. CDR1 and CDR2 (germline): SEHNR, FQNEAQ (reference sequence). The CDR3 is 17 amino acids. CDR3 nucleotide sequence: TGTTCCAGCAGCTTACCCCTTAGCGGGAGTAGCACCGGGGAGCTGTTTTTT. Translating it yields CSSSLPLSGSSTGELFF.

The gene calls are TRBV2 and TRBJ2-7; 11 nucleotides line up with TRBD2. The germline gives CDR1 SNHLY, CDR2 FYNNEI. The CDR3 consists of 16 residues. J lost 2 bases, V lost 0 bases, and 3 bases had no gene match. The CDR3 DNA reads TGTGCCAGCAGTGAAGCCCGACTAGCGGGAACCTACGAGCAGTACTTC. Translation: CASSEARLAGTYEQYF. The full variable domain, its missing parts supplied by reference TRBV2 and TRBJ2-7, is EPEVTQTPSHQVTQMGQEVILRCVPISNHLYFYWYRQILGQKVEFLVSFYNNEISEKSEIFDDQFSVERPDGSNFTLKIRSTKLEDSAMYFCASSEARLAGTYEQYFGPGTRLTVT.

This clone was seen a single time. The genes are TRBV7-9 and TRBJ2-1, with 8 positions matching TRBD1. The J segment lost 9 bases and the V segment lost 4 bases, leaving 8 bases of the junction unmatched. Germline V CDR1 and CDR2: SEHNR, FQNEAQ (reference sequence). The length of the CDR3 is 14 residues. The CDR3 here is CASSSPTGGVEQFF. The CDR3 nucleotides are TGTGCCAGCAGCTCTCCCACAGGGGGTGTTGAGCAGTTCTTC.

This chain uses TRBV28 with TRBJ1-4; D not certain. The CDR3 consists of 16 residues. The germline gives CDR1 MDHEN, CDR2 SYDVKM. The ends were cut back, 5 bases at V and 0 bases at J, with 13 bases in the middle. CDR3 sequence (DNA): TGTGCCAGCAGTCCGCCTACCCCTGCAACTAATGAAAAACTGTTTTTT. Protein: CASSPPTPATNEKLFF.

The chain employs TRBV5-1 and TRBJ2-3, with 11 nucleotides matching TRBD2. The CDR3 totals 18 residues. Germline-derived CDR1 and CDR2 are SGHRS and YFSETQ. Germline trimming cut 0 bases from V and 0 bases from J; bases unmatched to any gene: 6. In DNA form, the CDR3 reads TGCGCCAGCAGCTTGGTTCCGGGACTAGCGGCTAGCACAGATACGCAGTATTTT. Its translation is CASSLVPGLAASTDTQYF.

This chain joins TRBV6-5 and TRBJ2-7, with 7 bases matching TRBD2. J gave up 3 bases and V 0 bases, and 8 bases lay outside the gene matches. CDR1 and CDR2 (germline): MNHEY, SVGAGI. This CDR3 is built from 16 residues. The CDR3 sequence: CASSYSGLADNYEQYF. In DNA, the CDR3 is TGTGCCAGCAGTTACTCAGGGCTAGCGGATAACTACGAGCAGTACTTC.

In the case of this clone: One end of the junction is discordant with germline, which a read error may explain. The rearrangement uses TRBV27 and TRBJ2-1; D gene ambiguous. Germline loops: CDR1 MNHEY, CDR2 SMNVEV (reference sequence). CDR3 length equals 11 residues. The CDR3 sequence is CASSSSNERFF. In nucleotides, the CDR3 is TGTGCCAGCAGCTCAAGCAATGAGCGGTTCTTC.